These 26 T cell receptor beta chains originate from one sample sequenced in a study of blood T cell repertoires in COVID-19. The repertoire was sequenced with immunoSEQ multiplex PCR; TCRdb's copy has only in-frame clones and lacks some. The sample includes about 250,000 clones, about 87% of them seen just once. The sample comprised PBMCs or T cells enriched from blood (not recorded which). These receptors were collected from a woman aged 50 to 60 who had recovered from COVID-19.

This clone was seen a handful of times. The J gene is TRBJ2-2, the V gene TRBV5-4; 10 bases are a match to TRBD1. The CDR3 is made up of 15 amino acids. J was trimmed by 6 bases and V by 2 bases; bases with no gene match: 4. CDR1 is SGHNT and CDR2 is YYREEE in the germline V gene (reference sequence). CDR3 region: CASSFPGQGSGELFF. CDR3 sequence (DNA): TGTGCCAGCAGCTTCCCGGGACAGGGGTCCGGGGAGCTGTTTTTT.

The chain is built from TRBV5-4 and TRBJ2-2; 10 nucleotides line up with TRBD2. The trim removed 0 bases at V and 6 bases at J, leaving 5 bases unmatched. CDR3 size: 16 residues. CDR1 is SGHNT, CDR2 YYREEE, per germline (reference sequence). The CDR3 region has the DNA TGTGCCAGCAGCTTGGAAGGCCTAGCGGGAGCCGGGGAGCTGTTTTTT. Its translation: CASSLEGLAGAGELFF.

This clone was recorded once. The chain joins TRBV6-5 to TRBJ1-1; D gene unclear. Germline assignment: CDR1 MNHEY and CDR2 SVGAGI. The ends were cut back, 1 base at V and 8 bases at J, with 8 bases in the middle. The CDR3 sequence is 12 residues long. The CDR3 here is CASSYWGGEAFF. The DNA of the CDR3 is TGTGCCAGCAGTTACTGGGGAGGAGAAGCTTTCTTT.

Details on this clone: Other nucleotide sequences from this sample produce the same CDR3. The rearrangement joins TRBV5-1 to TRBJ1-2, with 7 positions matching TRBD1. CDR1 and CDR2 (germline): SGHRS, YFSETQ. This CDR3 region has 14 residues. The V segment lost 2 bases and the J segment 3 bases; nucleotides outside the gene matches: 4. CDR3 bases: TGCGCCAGCAGCTTAGGTGACAGGGACTATGGCTACACCTTC. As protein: CASSLGDRDYGYTF.

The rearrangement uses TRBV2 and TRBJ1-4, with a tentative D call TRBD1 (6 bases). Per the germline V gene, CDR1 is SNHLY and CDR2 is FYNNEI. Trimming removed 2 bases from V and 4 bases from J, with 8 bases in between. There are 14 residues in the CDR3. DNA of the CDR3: TGTGCCAGCAGTGAAACAGGGTTTAATGAAAAACTGTTTTTT. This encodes CASSETGFNEKLFF. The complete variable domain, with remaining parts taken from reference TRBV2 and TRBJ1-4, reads EPEVTQTPSHQVTQMGQEVILRCVPISNHLYFYWYRQILGQKVEFLVSFYNNEISEKSEIFDDQFSVERPDGSNFTLKIRSTKLEDSAMYFCASSETGFNEKLFFGSGTQLSVL.

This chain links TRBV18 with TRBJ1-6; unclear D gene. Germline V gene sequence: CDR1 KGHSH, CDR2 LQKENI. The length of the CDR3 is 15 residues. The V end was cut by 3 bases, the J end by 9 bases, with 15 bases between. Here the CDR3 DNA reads TGTGCCAGCTCACCTTCCGGGAATCCTGGTTCACCCCTCCACTTT. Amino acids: CASSPSGNPGSPLHF.

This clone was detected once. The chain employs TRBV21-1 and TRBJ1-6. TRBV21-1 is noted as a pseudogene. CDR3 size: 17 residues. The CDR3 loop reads CASSVRGGPTRCSPLHF. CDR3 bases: TGTGCCAGCAGCGTACGCGGAGGGCCTACGAGGTGTTCACCCCTCCACTTT.

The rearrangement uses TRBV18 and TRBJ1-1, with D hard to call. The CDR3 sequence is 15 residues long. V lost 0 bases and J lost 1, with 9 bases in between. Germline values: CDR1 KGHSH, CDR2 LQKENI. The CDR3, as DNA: TGTGCCAGCTCACCACCTCCCGGAGCGAACACTGAAGCTTTCTTT. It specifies CASSPPPGANTEAFF. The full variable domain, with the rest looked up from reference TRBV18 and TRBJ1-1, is NAGVMQNPRHLVRRRGQEARLRCSPMKGHSHVYWYRQLPEEGLKFMVYLQKENIIDESGMPKERFSAEFPKEGPSILRIQQVVRGDSAAYFCASSPPPGANTEAFFGQGTRLTVV.

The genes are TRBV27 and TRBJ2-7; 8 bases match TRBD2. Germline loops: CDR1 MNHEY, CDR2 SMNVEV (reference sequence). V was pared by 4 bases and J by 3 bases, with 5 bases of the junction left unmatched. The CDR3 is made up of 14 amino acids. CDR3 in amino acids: CASSSAGGRYEQYF. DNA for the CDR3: TGTGCCAGCAGTTCGGCGGGAGGTCGCTACGAGCAGTACTTC.

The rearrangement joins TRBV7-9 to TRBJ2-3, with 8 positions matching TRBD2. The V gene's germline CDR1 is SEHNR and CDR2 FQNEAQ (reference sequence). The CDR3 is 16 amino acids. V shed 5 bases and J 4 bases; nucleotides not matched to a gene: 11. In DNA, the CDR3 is TGTGCCAGCAGCACCTGGCAGCGGGAGCGTTCAGATACGCAGTATTTT. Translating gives CASSTWQRERSDTQYF.

CDR3 sequence (DNA): TGTGCCAGCAGTCGGACCACAGGGAAGTGGAACACTGAAGCTTTCTTT. Amino acid sequence: CASSRTTGKWNTEAFF. The chain combines TRBV28 with TRBJ1-1; D possibly corresponds to TRBD1 (6 bases). The CDR3 is 16 residues long. Trimming took off 5 bases at V and 1 base at J, with 17 bases between the two ends. Germline loops: CDR1 MDHEN, CDR2 SYDVKM.

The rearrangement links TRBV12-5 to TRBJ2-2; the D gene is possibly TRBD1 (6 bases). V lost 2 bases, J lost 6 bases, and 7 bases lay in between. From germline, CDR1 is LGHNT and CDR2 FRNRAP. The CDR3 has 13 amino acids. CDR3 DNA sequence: TGTGCTAGTGGTTTGACAGGGTCCGGGGAGCTGTTTTTT. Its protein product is CASGLTGSGELFF.

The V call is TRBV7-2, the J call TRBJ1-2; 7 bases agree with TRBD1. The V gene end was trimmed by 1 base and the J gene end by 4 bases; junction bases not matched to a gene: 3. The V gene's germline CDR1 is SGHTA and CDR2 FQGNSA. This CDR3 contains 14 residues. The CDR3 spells CASSLGTGGYGYTF. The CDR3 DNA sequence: TGTGCCAGCAGCTTAGGGACAGGCGGCTATGGCTACACCTTC.

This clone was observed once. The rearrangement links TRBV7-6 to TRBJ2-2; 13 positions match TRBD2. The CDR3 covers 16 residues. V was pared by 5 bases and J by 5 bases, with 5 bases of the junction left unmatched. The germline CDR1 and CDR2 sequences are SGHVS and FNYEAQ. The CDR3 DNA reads TGTGCCAGCAGCCCAGGACTAGCGGGAGTTACCGGGGAGCTGTTTTTT. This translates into CASSPGLAGVTGELFF.

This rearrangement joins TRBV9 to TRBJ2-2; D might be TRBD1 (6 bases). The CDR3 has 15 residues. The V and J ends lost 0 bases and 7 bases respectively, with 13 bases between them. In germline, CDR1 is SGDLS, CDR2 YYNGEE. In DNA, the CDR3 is TGTGCCAGCAGCGTAGCAACAGGGCATGTCGGGGAGCTGTTTTTT. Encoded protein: CASSVATGHVGELFF. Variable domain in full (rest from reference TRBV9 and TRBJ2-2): DSGVTQTPKHLITATGQRVTLRCSPRSGDLSVYWYQQSLDQGLQFLIQYYNGEERAKGNILERFSAQQFPDLHSELNLSSLELGDSALYFCASSVATGHVGELFFGEGSRLTVL.

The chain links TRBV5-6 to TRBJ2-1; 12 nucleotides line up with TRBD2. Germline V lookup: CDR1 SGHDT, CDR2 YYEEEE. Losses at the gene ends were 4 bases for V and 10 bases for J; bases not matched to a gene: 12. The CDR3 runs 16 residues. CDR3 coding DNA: TGTGCCAGCAGCCCCGCCTCTAGCGGGAGGGCCTTAGAGCAGTTCTTC. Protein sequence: CASSPASSGRALEQFF.

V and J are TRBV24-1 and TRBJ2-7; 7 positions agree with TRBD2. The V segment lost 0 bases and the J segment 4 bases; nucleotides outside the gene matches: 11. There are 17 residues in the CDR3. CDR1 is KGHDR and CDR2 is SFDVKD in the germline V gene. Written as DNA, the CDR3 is TGTGCCACCAGTGATTTGGTGAGGGAGGGCCGCCGTTACGAGCAGTACTTC. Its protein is CATSDLVREGRRYEQYF.

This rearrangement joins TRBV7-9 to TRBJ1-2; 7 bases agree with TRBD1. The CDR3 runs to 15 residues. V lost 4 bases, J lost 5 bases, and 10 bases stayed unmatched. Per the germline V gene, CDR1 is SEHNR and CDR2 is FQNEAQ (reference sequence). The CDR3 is CASSSHDRAGYGYTF. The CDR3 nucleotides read TGTGCCAGCAGCTCCCACGACAGGGCGGGTTATGGCTACACCTTC.

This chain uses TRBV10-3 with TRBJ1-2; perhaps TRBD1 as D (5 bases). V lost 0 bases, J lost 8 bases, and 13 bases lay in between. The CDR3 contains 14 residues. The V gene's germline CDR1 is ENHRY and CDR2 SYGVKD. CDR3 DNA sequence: TGTGCCATCAGTGAGTCTGGGGGGAATTTCGGCTACACCTTC. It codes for CAISESGGNFGYTF.

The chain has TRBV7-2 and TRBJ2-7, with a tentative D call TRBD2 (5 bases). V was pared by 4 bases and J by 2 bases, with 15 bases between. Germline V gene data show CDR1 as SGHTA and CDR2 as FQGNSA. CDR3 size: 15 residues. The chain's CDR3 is CASSSLPSGPYEQYF. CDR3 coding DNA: TGTGCCAGCAGCTCGCTACCCAGCGGACCCTACGAGCAGTACTTC.

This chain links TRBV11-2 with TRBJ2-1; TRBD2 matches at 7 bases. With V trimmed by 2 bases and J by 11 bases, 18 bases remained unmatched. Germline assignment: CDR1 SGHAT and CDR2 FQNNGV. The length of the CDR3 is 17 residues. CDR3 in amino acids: CASSLLLGLADTLKQFF. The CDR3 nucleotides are TGTGCCAGCAGCTTATTATTGGGGCTAGCGGACACTTTGAAGCAGTTCTTC.

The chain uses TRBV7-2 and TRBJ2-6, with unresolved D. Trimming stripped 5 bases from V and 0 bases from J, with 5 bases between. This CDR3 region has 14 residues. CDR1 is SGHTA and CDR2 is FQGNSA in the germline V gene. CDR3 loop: CASSQNSGANVLTF. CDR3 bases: TGTGCCAGCAGCCAAAACTCTGGGGCCAACGTCCTGACTTTC.

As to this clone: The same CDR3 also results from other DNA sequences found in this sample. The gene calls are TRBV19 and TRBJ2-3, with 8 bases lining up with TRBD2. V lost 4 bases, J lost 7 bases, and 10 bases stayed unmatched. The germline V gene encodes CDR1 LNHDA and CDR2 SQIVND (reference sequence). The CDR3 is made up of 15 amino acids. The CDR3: CASSTAGGLPNTQYF. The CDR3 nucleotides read TGTGCCAGTAGTACCGCGGGGGGCCTCCCGAATACGCAGTATTTT.

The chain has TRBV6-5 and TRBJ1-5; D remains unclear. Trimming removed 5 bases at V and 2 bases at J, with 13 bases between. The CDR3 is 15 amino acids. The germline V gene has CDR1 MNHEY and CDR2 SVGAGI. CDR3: CASSQRASGNQPQHF. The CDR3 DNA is TGTGCCAGCAGTCAGAGGGCTAGTGGCAATCAGCCCCAGCATTTT.

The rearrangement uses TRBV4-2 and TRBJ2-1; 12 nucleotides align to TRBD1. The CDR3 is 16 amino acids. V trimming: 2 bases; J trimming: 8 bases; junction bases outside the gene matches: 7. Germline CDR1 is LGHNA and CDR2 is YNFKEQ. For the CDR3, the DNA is TGTGCCAGCAGCCAACTTGGGACAGGGGGCCACGATGAGCAGTTCTTC. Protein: CASSQLGTGGHDEQFF.

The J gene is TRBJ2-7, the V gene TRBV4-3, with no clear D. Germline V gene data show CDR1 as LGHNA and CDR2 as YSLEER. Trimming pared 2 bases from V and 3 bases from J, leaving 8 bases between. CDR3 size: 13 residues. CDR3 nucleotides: TGCGCCAGCAGCCAATTCCTGCGCTACGAGCAGTACTTC. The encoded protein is CASSQFLRYEQYF.